Below, 24 T cell receptor beta chains from the same sample are listed, as sequenced in a study of T-cell memory formation after mild COVID-19. TCRdb processed the 5' RACE reads anew with MiXCR; each CDR3 protein has one entry. The repertoire holds under 600,000 distinct CDR3 sequences, with less than 25% as singletons. Sequencing was carried out using PBMCs or a T cell subset sorted from them (not recorded which). The receptors come from an adult woman who had mild COVID-19 (a few samples of this study predate the infection). Cell type and time point are not known.

This clonotype has just a few counts. The chain combines TRBV6-2 or TRBV6-3 with TRBJ1-1; D is uncertain. The CDR3 extends over 15 amino acids. Trimming removed 2 bases from V and 1 base from J, with 11 bases in between. Germline lookup yields CDR1 MNHEY and CDR2 SVGEGT. CDR3 in amino acids: CASSYPLVGNTEAFF. The CDR3 nucleotides are TGTGCCAGCAGTTACCCCCTTGTTGGGAACACTGAAGCTTTCTTT.

V usage is TRBV20-1 and J usage is TRBJ2-7; D tentatively reads TRBD1 or TRBD2 (5 bases each). CDR1 and CDR2 from the germline V gene are DFQATT and SNEGSKA (reference sequence). The CDR3 sequence is 14 residues long. The V end lost 6 bases, the J end lost 5 bases, and 20 bases lay between the germline ends. The CDR3, as DNA: TGCAGTGCCCTCTGGGACGGGCGATTGAACGAGCAGTACTTC. It is translated as CSALWDGRLNEQYF.

This CDR3 reads CASQYVGALQETQYF. CDR3 coding DNA: TGTGCCAGTCAATATGTGGGGGCCCTCCAAGAGACCCAGTACTTC. The chain has TRBV18 and TRBJ2-5, with a possible D match to TRBD1 (6 bases). V gave up 9 bases and J gave up 1 base, with 18 bases separating them. This CDR3 is built from 15 residues. In germline, CDR1 is KGHSH, CDR2 LQKENI. The full variable domain, completed using reference TRBV18 and TRBJ2-5, is NAGVMQNPRHLVRRRGQEARLRCSPMKGHSHVYWYRQLPEEGLKFMVYLQKENIIDESGMPKERFSAEFPKEGPSILRIQQVVRGDSAAYFCASQYVGALQETQYFGPGTRLLVL.

V usage is TRBV29-1 and J usage is TRBJ2-7; D is ambiguous. V was pared by 6 bases and J by 1 base, with 16 bases between. CDR1 and CDR2 (germline): SQVTM, ANQGSEA. CDR3 length equals 14 residues. CDR3 nucleotides: TGCAGCGTCTCACACGGGCGGCCTTCCTACGAGCAGTACTTC. Protein: CSVSHGRPSYEQYF.

This chain joins TRBV11-2 and TRBJ2-5, with a tentative D call TRBD2 (5 bases). The CDR3 has 14 amino acids. The ends were cut back, 4 bases at V and 2 bases at J, with 11 bases in the middle. The germline V gene encodes CDR1 SGHAT and CDR2 FQNNGV. The CDR3 bases are TGTGCCAGCAGCTCATTACGGGGACAAGAGACCCAGTACTTC. Protein: CASSSLRGQETQYF.

This clonotype was found a few times. The chain carries TRBV29-1 and TRBJ1-1; D perhaps matches TRBD1 (5 bases). CDR1 SQVTM and CDR2 ANQGSEA come from the germline V gene. This CDR3 contains 13 residues. The germline V and J ends were trimmed by 5 bases and 5 bases, with 15 bases remaining between them. The CDR3 nucleotides read TGCAGCGTTCAACCTGGGGGGTGGACTGAAGCTTTCTTT. Translating gives CSVQPGGWTEAFF.

This clonotype came up a few times. The chain uses TRBV29-1 and TRBJ2-7, with TRBD1 matching 7 bases. CDR1 is SQVTM, CDR2 ANQGSEA, per germline. V gave up 8 bases and J gave up 2 bases; unmatched junction bases: 9. The length of the CDR3 is 13 residues. CDR3 sequence reads: CSYVTGLTYEQYF. The CDR3 DNA sequence: TGCAGCTACGTGACAGGGCTAACCTACGAGCAGTACTTC.

This clonotype was seen more than once but under ten times. This chain connects TRBV27 to TRBJ1-2; D gene uncertain. With 3 bases removed from V and 3 bases from J, the gap between germline ends came to 8 bases. The CDR3 spans 13 residues. Germline V lookup: CDR1 MNHEY, CDR2 SMNVEV (reference sequence). In DNA form, the CDR3 reads TGTGCCAGCAGTTTTTCCAGAGACTATGGCTACACCTTC. Amino acids: CASSFSRDYGYTF.

This sequence joins TRBV20-1 and TRBJ1-5; D is perhaps TRBD1 (6 bases). Trimming took off 3 bases at V and 0 bases at J, with 12 bases between the two ends. Germline V gene sequence: CDR1 DFQATT, CDR2 SNEGSKA (reference sequence). This CDR3 has 15 amino acids. The CDR3 DNA sequence: TGCAGTGCTAGCGGGGGGGCTAGTAGCAATCAGCCCCAGCATTTT. Translation gives CSASGGASSNQPQHF.

This clonotype was counted a few times. The chain is built from TRBV7-2 and TRBJ1-2; 7 nucleotides match TRBD1. Germline values: CDR1 SGHTA, CDR2 FQGNSA. CDR3 length: 16 residues. Germline trimming cut 5 bases from V and 6 bases from J; bases unmatched to any gene: 15. CDR3 region: CASSASDRGRLDGYTF. CDR3 DNA: TGTGCCAGCAGCGCCAGTGATAGGGGGCGATTGGATGGCTACACCTTC.

The chain employs TRBV14 and TRBJ1-6; D is unresolved. The CDR3 extends over 13 amino acids. V dropped 3 bases and J dropped 4 bases, with 4 bases sitting between them. The germline gives CDR1 SGHDN, CDR2 FVKESK. The CDR3 bases are TGTGCCAGCAGCCATGCATATAATTCACCCCTCCACTTT. Protein sequence: CASSHAYNSPLHF.

This chain uses TRBV9 with TRBJ2-4; D may be TRBD2 (6 bases). The CDR3 consists of 12 residues. Germline V gives CDR1 SGDLS, CDR2 YYNGEE. The V end was cut by 3 bases, the J end by 11 bases, with 12 bases between. The DNA of the CDR3 is TGTGCCAGCAGCGGAACTAGCAATCTTCAGTACTTC. Its translation: CASSGTSNLQYF. Looking up the rest from reference TRBV9 and TRBJ2-4 gives the full variable domain: DSGVTQTPKHLITATGQRVTLRCSPRSGDLSVYWYQQSLDQGLQFLIQYYNGEERAKGNILERFSAQQFPDLHSELNLSSLELGDSALYFCASSGTSNLQYFGAGTRLSVL.

This clonotype was picked up a small number of times. This sequence joins TRBV7-3 and TRBJ2-1; 8 positions agree with TRBD2. Trimming cost V 2 bases and J 5 bases; bases outside gene matches: 8. CDR1 is SGHTA and CDR2 is FQGTGA in the germline V gene. This CDR3 has 16 amino acids. The CDR3 is CASSLEGTSTNNEQFF. The CDR3 coding sequence is TGTGCCAGCAGCTTAGAAGGGACTAGTACGAACAATGAGCAGTTCTTC. Full variable domain (missing parts from reference TRBV7-3 and TRBJ2-1): GAGVSQTPSNKVTEKGKYVELRCDPISGHTALYWYRQSLGQGPEFLIYFQGTGAADDSGLPNDRFFAVRPEGSVSTLKIQRTERGDSAVYLCASSLEGTSTNNEQFFGPGTRLTVL.

This clonotype turned up a few times. This rearrangement joins TRBV27 to TRBJ2-7; the D is unclear. Germline CDR1 reads MNHEY; CDR2 reads SMNVEV (reference sequence). The length of the CDR3 is 14 residues. The germline V and J ends were trimmed by 6 bases and 0 bases, with 12 bases remaining between them. CDR3 bases: TGTGCCAGCAGCCAGATGATTACCTCCTACGAGCAGTACTTC. Amino acids: CASSQMITSYEQYF.

The J gene is TRBJ2-1, the V gene TRBV29-1; 10 nucleotides align to TRBD2. V trimming: 0 bases; J trimming: 9 bases; junction bases outside the gene matches: 17. The CDR3 has 18 residues. Germline lookup yields CDR1 SQVTM and CDR2 ANQGSEA. CDR3 sequence: CSVEEVLAGVYVGSEQFF. The CDR3 DNA follows: TGCAGCGTTGAAGAAGTGCTAGCGGGAGTATATGTGGGAAGTGAGCAGTTCTTC.

A few counts support this clonotype. The genes are TRBV20-1 and TRBJ1-5; tentative D call: TRBD1 (6 bases). Trimming took 3 bases from V and 0 from J, leaving 9 bases between them. Germline CDR1 is DFQATT and CDR2 is SNEGSKA (reference sequence). The CDR3 has 14 residues. CDR3 region: CSASGQFSNQPQHF. The DNA for the CDR3 is TGCAGTGCTAGCGGACAGTTTAGCAATCAGCCCCAGCATTTT.

This clonotype turned up a few times. The chain has TRBV15 and TRBJ2-1; 9 bases agree with TRBD1. V lost 4 bases, J lost 7 bases, and 11 bases stayed unmatched. This CDR3 comprises 16 residues. Germline loops: CDR1 LNHNV, CDR2 YYDKDF (reference sequence). The CDR3 protein is CATSIPGTGLRNEQFF. For the CDR3, the DNA is TGTGCCACCAGCATCCCCGGGACAGGGTTGCGTAATGAGCAGTTCTTC.

A few counts support this clonotype. The V gene is TRBV13, the J gene TRBJ1-1; D is perhaps TRBD1 (5 bases). V was cut by 3 bases and J by 0 bases, with 8 bases left in between. The CDR3 loop spans 14 amino acids. Germline CDR1 is PRHDT and CDR2 is FYEKMQ (reference sequence). CDR3 loop: CASSFGHLNTEAFF. CDR3 nucleotide sequence: TGTGCCAGCAGCTTCGGACATCTGAACACTGAAGCTTTCTTT.

On this clonotype: Germline is not matched at one junction end, which may reflect a read error. The chain has TRBV5-1 and TRBJ2-7, with D possibly being TRBD2 (6 bases). The CDR3 is 15 residues long. Looked up from germline, CDR1 is SGHRS and CDR2 is YFSETQ. The CDR3 coding sequence is TGCGCCAGCAGCTTGGTGGGGGGTGCTTCCTACGATCAGTACTTC. Translation: CASSLVGGASYDQYF. Full variable domain (remainder filled in from reference TRBV5-1 and TRBJ2-7): KAGVTQTPRYLIKTRGQQVTLSCSPISGHRSVSWYQQTPGQGLQFLFEYFSETQRNKGNFPGRFSGRQFSNSRSEMNVSTLELGDSALYLCASSLVGGASYDQYFGPGTRLTVT.

The rearrangement uses TRBV29-1 and TRBJ1-2; 8 nucleotides line up with TRBD1. CDR3 size: 13 residues. Germline V CDR1 and CDR2: SQVTM, ANQGSEA. After removal of 6 bases from V and 7 bases from J, the junction contained 10 bases not matched to a gene. Here the CDR3 reads CSVTGTGQGGYTF. DNA for the CDR3: TGCAGCGTCACGGGGACTGGACAGGGTGGCTACACCTTC.

V gene TRBV11-2 combines with J gene TRBJ2-5; a possible D gene is TRBD1 (6 bases). Germline V gene data show CDR1 as SGHAT and CDR2 as FQNNGV. With 0 bases removed from V and 2 bases from J, the gap between germline ends came to 10 bases. CDR3 length: 15 amino acids. The CDR3 DNA reads TGTGCCAGCAGCTTAGATCACACAGGGCAAGAGACCCAGTACTTC. It specifies CASSLDHTGQETQYF.

This clonotype appeared many times. The chain recombines TRBV2 with TRBJ2-7; 10 nucleotides line up with TRBD1. The CDR3 is 13 residues long. The J segment lost 3 bases and the V segment lost 10 bases, leaving 6 bases of the junction unmatched. The germline V gene has CDR1 SNHLY and CDR2 FYNNEI. The CDR3 DNA reads TGTGCCATTGAACGGGACAGGGGCTACGAGCAGTACTTC. It encodes CAIERDRGYEQYF. The full variable domain, in which reference TRBV2 and TRBJ2-7 provide the parts outside the CDR3, is EPEVTQTPSHQVTQMGQEVILRCVPISNHLYFYWYRQILGQKVEFLVSFYNNEISEKSEIFDDQFSVERPDGSNFTLKIRSTKLEDSAMYFCAIERDRGYEQYFGPGTRLTVT.

There are a few counts of this clonotype. This chain links TRBV29-1 with TRBJ2-2, with D possibly TRBD1 on 6 matching bases. This CDR3 comprises 13 residues. V lost 2 bases to trimming and J lost 4 bases, with 8 bases between them. Per the germline V gene, CDR1 is SQVTM and CDR2 is ANQGSEA. Here the CDR3 DNA reads TGCAGCGTTGAACCCAGGGGCACCGGGGAGCTGTTTTTT. Translation: CSVEPRGTGELFF.

The J gene is TRBJ2-1, the V gene TRBV5-1, with 13 bases identical to TRBD2. V was clipped by 0 bases and J by 11 bases; unmatched bases: 11. The germline V gene encodes CDR1 SGHRS and CDR2 YFSETQ. This CDR3 spans 17 amino acids. The CDR3 region is CASSLAERPGLAGQQFF. In DNA, the CDR3 is TGCGCCAGCAGCTTGGCCGAGCGACCGGGACTAGCGGGACAGCAGTTCTTC. The complete variable domain, with remaining parts taken from reference TRBV5-1 and TRBJ2-1, reads KAGVTQTPRYLIKTRGQQVTLSCSPISGHRSVSWYQQTPGQGLQFLFEYFSETQRNKGNFPGRFSGRQFSNSRSEMNVSTLELGDSALYLCASSLAERPGLAGQQFFGPGTRLTVL.